The T cell receptor (beta chain) under discussion was sequenced for a study of cytomegalovirus exposure and HLA in healthy donors. This clone was observed once. Vbeta (60) and Jbeta (13) primers were used in the PCR. Sequencing was performed with immunoSEQ multiplex PCR; in TCRdb, only in-frame clones are kept and a portion is missing. Here the sample spans some 150,000 clones, roughly 80% being singletons. The V gene lost 4 bases and the J gene lost 5 bases, with 20 bases spanning the gap. Germline CDR1 reads GTSNPN; CDR2 reads SVGIG (reference sequence). The CDR3 length is 16 residues. This chain connects TRBV30 to TRBJ2-2; weak D call: TRBD2 (5 bases). The TCR originated in a boy between 2 and 10 years old in good health and CMV-seronegative. The sequencing input was PBMCs. CDR3 region: CAWMGLAEVSTGELFF. CDR3 DNA: TGTGCCTGGATGGGTCTTGCGGAGGTTTCGACCGGGGAGCTGTTTTTT.